This passage covers 18 T cell receptor beta chains from one sample sequenced in a study of T cell changes during pregnancy in multiple sclerosis. TCRdb's copy holds only in-frame clones and misses some; the assay was immunoSEQ multiplex PCR. The sample lists fewer than 150,000 clones, 95% to 98% occurring once. The sample in question was peripheral blood, obtained after pregnancy. The receptors originated from a female donor with multiple sclerosis, enrolled in a pregnancy study.

DNA of the CDR3: TGTGCCAGCAATGCGGGAGGGCAGTCCTACGAGCAGTACTTC. This codes for CASNAGGQSYEQYF. The chain combines TRBV6-5 with TRBJ2-7; 9 bases are a match to TRBD2. J was trimmed by 1 base and V by 7 bases; bases with no gene match: 5. This CDR3 has 14 amino acids. Germline values: CDR1 MNHEY, CDR2 SVGAGI.

The chain has TRBV7-2 and TRBJ2-3; TRBD2 matches at 7 bases. Germline assignment: CDR1 SGHTA and CDR2 FQGNSA. The length of the CDR3 is 15 residues. Unmatched junction bases numbered 7, after V lost 5 bases and J lost 2 bases. In DNA form, the CDR3 reads TGTGCCAGCAGCCTCAGACTAGCTTTCACAGATACGCAGTATTTT. It translates to CASSLRLAFTDTQYF.

This chain links TRBV4-1 with TRBJ2-3, with 10 bases identical to TRBD2. V gave up 2 bases and J gave up 2 bases; unmatched junction bases: 4. CDR3 size: 16 residues. CDR1 MGHRA and CDR2 YSYEKL come from the germline V gene. The CDR3 protein is CASSQSSGRATDTQYF. The DNA of the CDR3 is TGCGCCAGCAGCCAATCCAGCGGGAGGGCCACAGATACGCAGTATTTT.

The chain combines TRBV5-8 with TRBJ2-7; 7 bases fit TRBD1. V lost 4 bases and J lost 3; bases outside the gene matches: 10. Germline CDR1 and CDR2: SGHTS and YDEGEE. CDR3 length: 15 amino acids. The CDR3 loop is CASSVQGRLGYEQYF. The CDR3 DNA reads as TGTGCCAGCAGCGTACAGGGGCGCCTGGGCTACGAGCAGTACTTC.

The chain recombines TRBV6-6 with TRBJ1-5; no clear D. CDR1 is MNHNY, CDR2 SVGAGI, per germline (reference sequence). This CDR3 has 16 residues. With 4 bases removed from V and 7 bases from J, the gap between germline ends came to 20 bases. For the CDR3, the DNA is TGTGCCAGCAGTTCGCTTGAGACCAGAGGTAGGCAGCCCCAGCATTTT. Residues: CASSSLETRGRQPQHF.

The chain has TRBV4-1 and TRBJ1-5; D unresolved. The CDR3 extends over 15 amino acids. Germline lookup yields CDR1 MGHRA and CDR2 YSYEKL. V was pared by 0 bases and J by 0 bases, with 6 bases between. Here the CDR3 reads CASSQEVSSNQPQHF. CDR3 DNA sequence: TGCGCCAGCAGCCAAGAGGTCAGTAGCAATCAGCCCCAGCATTTT.

The V and J genes are TRBV19 and TRBJ1-2; the D is unclear. In germline, CDR1 is LNHDA, CDR2 SQIVND (reference sequence). The germline V and J ends were trimmed by 1 base and 3 bases, with 12 bases remaining between them. CDR3 length: 15 amino acids. CDR3 in amino acids: CASSIADSYDYGYTF. As DNA, the CDR3 is TGTGCCAGTAGTATAGCCGATAGCTATGACTATGGCTACACCTTC.

This chain joins TRBV2 and TRBJ2-3, with D possibly being TRBD2 (6 bases). Trimming left V 6 bases short and J 1 base short, with 17 bases between. Germline V gene lookup returns CDR1 SNHLY and CDR2 FYNNEI. The CDR3 loop spans 16 amino acids. The CDR3 protein is CASRAWTGVGTDTQYF. The CDR3 coding sequence is TGTGCCAGCAGGGCCTGGACGGGAGTAGGCACAGATACGCAGTATTTT.

The V gene is TRBV25-1, the J gene TRBJ1-1; 9 bases agree with TRBD1. The CDR3 sequence is 14 residues long. After removal of 4 bases from V and 5 bases from J, the junction contained 5 bases not matched to a gene. Germline CDR1 is MGHDK and CDR2 is SYGVNS. As DNA, the CDR3 is TGTGCCAGCAGTGCCACCGGGACAGGGACTGAAGCTTTCTTT. Translated, it gives CASSATGTGTEAFF.

This chain joins TRBV6-5 and TRBJ2-7; 9 bases agree with TRBD1. This CDR3 is 15 amino acids long. V trimming: 6 bases; J trimming: 6 bases; junction bases outside the gene matches: 12. Per germline, CDR1 MNHEY and CDR2 SVGAGI. CDR3 sequence reads: CASRITGGKAGEQYF. In DNA form, the CDR3 reads TGTGCCAGCAGAATAACAGGGGGCAAGGCGGGCGAGCAGTACTTC.

The V gene is TRBV11-3, the J gene TRBJ2-1, with D hard to call. The CDR3 runs to 12 residues. With 4 bases removed from V and 8 bases from J, the gap between germline ends came to 9 bases. Germline CDR1 and CDR2: SGHNT and YENEEA. Here the CDR3 DNA reads TGTGCCAGCAGCTCTAGGTGGGATGAGCAGTTCTTC. Translated, it gives CASSSRWDEQFF.

This chain uses TRBV29-1 with TRBJ2-5; D gene ambiguous. The end of the DNA is better explained by TRBJ2-7, so the J call may be wrong. CDR1 SQVTM and CDR2 ANQGSEA come from the germline V gene. CDR3 length equals 16 residues. CDR3 region: CSVSSVPGFSSYEQYF. DNA for the CDR3: TGCAGCGTTAGTTCGGTCCCAGGCTTTTCCTCCTACGAGCAGTACTTC.

The chain links TRBV5-1 to TRBJ2-2, with D hard to call. The V gene lost 6 bases and the J gene lost 6 bases, with 12 bases spanning the gap. The CDR3 is 13 residues long. Germline V lookup: CDR1 SGHRS, CDR2 YFSETQ. This chain's CDR3 is CASKELHSGELFF. CDR3 sequence (DNA): TGCGCCAGCAAGGAGCTCCACTCCGGGGAGCTGTTTTTT.

With respect to this clone: This sample also contains other DNA sequences that code for the same CDR3. This sequence joins TRBV6-5 and TRBJ2-7; D is uncertain. Trimming left V 2 bases short and J 0 bases short, with 11 bases between. CDR1 and CDR2 (germline): MNHEY, SVGAGI. The CDR3 extends over 15 amino acids. The chain's CDR3 is CASSYSRESSYEQYF. The CDR3 DNA follows: TGTGCCAGCAGTTACAGTCGCGAGAGCTCCTACGAGCAGTACTTC.

The chain employs TRBV7-9 and TRBJ2-5; 7 bases align to TRBD2. This CDR3 is built from 14 residues. V lost 3 bases, J lost 5 bases, and 6 bases stayed unmatched. Germline-derived CDR1 and CDR2 are SEHNR and FQNEAQ (reference sequence). Written as DNA, the CDR3 is TGTGCCAGCAGCTTTCCGGGGGGATTCGAGACCCAGTACTTC. Its protein is CASSFPGGFETQYF.

This clone was found once. The chain couples TRBV5-4 to TRBJ2-7; TRBD1 matches at 9 bases. J was trimmed by 4 bases and V by 5 bases; bases with no gene match: 10. The CDR3 extends over 15 amino acids. Looked up from germline, CDR1 is SGHNT and CDR2 is YYREEE (reference sequence). CDR3 in amino acids: CASSSHGTGLYEQYF. CDR3 bases: TGTGCCAGCAGTTCCCACGGGACAGGGCTTTACGAGCAGTACTTC.

This chain joins TRBV9 and TRBJ1-2; D gene ambiguous. The CDR3 loop spans 13 amino acids. Germline loops: CDR1 SGDLS, CDR2 YYNGEE. V lost 7 bases and J 0 bases, leaving 10 bases between the germline ends. Here the CDR3 DNA reads TGTGCCAGCTCTAGTTTGGCTAACTATGGCTACACCTTC. It specifies CASSSLANYGYTF.

The chain uses TRBV19 and TRBJ1-3; 10 bases map to TRBD1. There are 15 residues in the CDR3. The junction had 6 bases not matched to a gene; V was cut back by 7 bases and J by 3 bases. Germline loops: CDR1 LNHDA, CDR2 SQIVND (reference sequence). CDR3 sequence: CASTPTGGSGNTIYF. In DNA, the CDR3 is TGTGCCAGTACCCCGACAGGGGGCAGTGGAAACACCATATATTTT.